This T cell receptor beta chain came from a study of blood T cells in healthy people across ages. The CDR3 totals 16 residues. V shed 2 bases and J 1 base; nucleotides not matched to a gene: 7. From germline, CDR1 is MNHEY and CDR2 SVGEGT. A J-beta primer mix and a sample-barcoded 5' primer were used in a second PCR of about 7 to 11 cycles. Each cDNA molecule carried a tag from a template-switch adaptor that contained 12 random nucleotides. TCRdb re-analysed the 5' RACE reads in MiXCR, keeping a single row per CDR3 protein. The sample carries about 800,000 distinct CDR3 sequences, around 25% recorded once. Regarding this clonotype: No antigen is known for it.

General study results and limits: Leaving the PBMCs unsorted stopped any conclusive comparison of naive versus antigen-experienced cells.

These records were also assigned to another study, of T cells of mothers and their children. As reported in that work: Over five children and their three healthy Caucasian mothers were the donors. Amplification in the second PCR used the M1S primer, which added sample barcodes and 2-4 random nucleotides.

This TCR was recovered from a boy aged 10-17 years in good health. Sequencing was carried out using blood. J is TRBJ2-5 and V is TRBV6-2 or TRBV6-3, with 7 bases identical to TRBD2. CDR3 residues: CASSYGLAASQETQYF. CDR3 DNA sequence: TGTGCCAGCAGTTACGGGCTAGCGGCGTCCCAAGAGACCCAGTACTTC.